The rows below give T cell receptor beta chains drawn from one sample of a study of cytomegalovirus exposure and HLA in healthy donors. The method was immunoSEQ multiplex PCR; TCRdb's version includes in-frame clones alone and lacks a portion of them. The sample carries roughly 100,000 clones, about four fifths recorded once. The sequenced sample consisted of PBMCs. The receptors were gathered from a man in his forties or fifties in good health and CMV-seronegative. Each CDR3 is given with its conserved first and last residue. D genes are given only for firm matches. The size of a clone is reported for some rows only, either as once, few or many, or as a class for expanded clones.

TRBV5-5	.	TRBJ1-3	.	CASSSRVSGNTIYF	TGTGCCAGCAGCTCCAGGGTCTCTGGAAACACCATATATTTT
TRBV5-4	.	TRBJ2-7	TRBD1	CASSLETGNYEQYF	TGTGCCAGCAGCTTGGAGACAGGGAACTACGAGCAGTACTTC
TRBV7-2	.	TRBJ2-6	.	CASSPPRGSGANVLTF	TGTGCCAGCAGCCCCCCCCGGGGCTCTGGGGCCAACGTCCTGACTTTC
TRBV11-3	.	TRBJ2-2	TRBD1	CASSFGQGNTGELFF	TGTGCCAGCAGCTTCGGACAGGGGAACACCGGGGAGCTGTTTTTT
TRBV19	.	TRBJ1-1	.	CASKGTRGNTEAFF	TGTGCCAGTAAGGGGACCAGGGGGAACACTGAAGCTTTCTTT
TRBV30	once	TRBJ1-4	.	CAFDPQGSEKLFF	TGTGCCTTCGACCCGCAGGGGAGTGAAAAACTGTTTTTT
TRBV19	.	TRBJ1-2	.	CASSMVQGLRSNYGYTF	TGTGCCAGTAGTATGGTACAGGGCCTACGATCTAACTATGGCTACACCTTC
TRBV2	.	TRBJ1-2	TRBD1	CASRGTTGTDLYGYTF	TGTGCCAGCAGGGGAACAACCGGGACAGACCTCTATGGCTACACCTTC
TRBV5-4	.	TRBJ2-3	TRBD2	CASSGGGILGDTQYF	TGTGCCAGCAGCGGCGGGGGGATTTTAGGAGATACGCAGTATTTT
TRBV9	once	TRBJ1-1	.	CASSVDVAGRTEAFF	TGTGCCAGCAGCGTAGATGTGGCAGGGCGCACTGAAGCTTTCTTT
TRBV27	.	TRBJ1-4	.	CASSLWGGREKLFF	TGTGCCAGCAGTTTATGGGGGGGCCGAGAAAAACTGTTTTTT
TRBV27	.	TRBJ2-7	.	CASSFRQDLGEQYF	TGTGCCAGCAGTTTCCGACAGGATCTCGGCGAGCAGTACTTC
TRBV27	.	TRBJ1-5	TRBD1	CASNRQGSNQPQHF	TGTGCCAGCAATAGACAGGGTTCCAATCAGCCCCAGCATTTT
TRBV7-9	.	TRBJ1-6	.	CASSPRGTPLHF	TGTGCCAGCAGCCCCCGGGGGACACCCCTCCACTTT
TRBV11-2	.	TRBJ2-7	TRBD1	CASSPPGTGDEQYF	TGTGCCAGCAGCCCCCCCGGGACAGGGGACGAGCAGTACTTC
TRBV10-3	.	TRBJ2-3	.	CAIKPGQNTDTQYF	TGTGCCATCAAACCGGGACAAAACACAGATACGCAGTATTTT
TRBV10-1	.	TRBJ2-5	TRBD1	CASSLRRTGTGETQYF	TGCGCCAGCAGCCTCCGAAGGACAGGGACTGGAGAGACCCAGTACTTC
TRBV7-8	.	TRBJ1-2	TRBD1	CASSPRQGSPIGYGYTF	TGTGCCAGCAGCCCACGACAGGGATCCCCGATTGGCTATGGCTACACCTTC
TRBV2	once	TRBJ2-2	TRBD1	CASSDRVVTGELFF	TGTGCCAGCAGCGACAGGGTGGTAACCGGGGAGCTGTTTTTT
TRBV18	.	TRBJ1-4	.	CASSLTGDIPTNEKLFF	TGTGCCAGCTCGCTCACAGGCGATATTCCAACTAATGAAAAACTGTTTTTT
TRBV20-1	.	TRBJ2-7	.	CSARDSYEQYF	TGCAGTGCTAGAGACAGCTACGAGCAGTACTTC
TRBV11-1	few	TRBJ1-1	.	CASSSTGFTEAFF	TGTGCCAGCAGCTCTACAGGGTTCACTGAAGCTTTCTTT